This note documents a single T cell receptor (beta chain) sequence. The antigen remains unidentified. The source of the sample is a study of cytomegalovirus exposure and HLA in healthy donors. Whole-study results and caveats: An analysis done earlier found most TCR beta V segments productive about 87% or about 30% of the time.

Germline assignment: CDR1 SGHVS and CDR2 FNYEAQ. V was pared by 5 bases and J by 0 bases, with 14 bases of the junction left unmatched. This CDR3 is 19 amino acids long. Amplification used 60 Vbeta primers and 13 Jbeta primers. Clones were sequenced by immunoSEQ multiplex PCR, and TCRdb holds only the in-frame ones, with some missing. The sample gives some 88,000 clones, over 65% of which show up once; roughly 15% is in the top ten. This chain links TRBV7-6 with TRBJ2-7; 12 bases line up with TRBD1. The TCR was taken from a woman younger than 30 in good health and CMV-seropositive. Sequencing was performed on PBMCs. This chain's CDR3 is CASSSQGQGARPSSYEQYF. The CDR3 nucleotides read TGTGCCAGCAGCAGCCAGGGACAGGGGGCGCGCCCCAGCTCCTACGAGCAGTACTTC.